A single sample gave rise to the 23 T cell receptor beta chains below, sequenced in a study of shared clonotypes between healthy human individuals. Produced via immunoSEQ multiplex PCR; TCRdb's table is partial and in-frame only. The top ten clones hold 0.37% of a sample with fewer than 3 million clones, about 90% of them seen once. Specimen: naive CD4+ T cells from PBMCs. As to subset: CD45RA+ positively selected. Receptor source: a man aged 18-30 years in good health. Some clones in this sample may be carry-over from other donors' samples.

This clone was picked up one time. This chain joins TRBV16 and TRBJ2-1; a possible D gene is TRBD2 (5 bases). V was cut by 3 bases and J by 9 bases, with 12 bases left in between. Germline lookup yields CDR1 KGHSY and CDR2 FQNENV. This CDR3 is 13 amino acids long. CDR3 region: CASSHRTGGEQFF. The CDR3 nucleotides read TGTGCCAGCAGCCATCGGACTGGCGGTGAGCAGTTCTTC.

In this sample, this clone turned up once. This chain uses TRBV15 with TRBJ2-7; no definite D call. V shed 0 bases and J shed 2 bases, with 11 bases lying between them. This CDR3 region has 15 residues. Germline V gene sequence: CDR1 LNHNV, CDR2 YYDKDF (reference sequence). The CDR3 region has the DNA TGTGCCACCAGCAGAGATTTGGGGATAGCCTACGAGCAGTACTTC. Its protein product is CATSRDLGIAYEQYF.

The chain employs TRBV6-1 and TRBJ2-1; D possibly corresponds to TRBD2 (6 bases). The CDR3 is 15 residues long. Trimming removed 7 bases at V and 1 base at J, with 14 bases between. Germline-derived CDR1 and CDR2 are MNHNS and SASEGT. The CDR3 region has the DNA TGTGCCAGCATGGCCGGGAGTACTTCCTACAATGAGCAGTTCTTC. The encoded protein is CASMAGSTSYNEQFF.

The chain links TRBV27 to TRBJ2-5, with D possibly matching TRBD1 (6 bases). Trimming pared 5 bases from V and 11 bases from J, leaving 15 bases between. The CDR3 is 12 amino acids. The germline CDR1 and CDR2 sequences are MNHEY and SMNVEV (reference sequence). The CDR3 DNA reads as TGTGCCAGCAGTCCAATTGGGCAGGGGCAGTACTTC. Translation: CASSPIGQGQYF.

The table lists this clone with a count of one. V is TRBV28 and J is TRBJ1-6; tentatively, D is TRBD1 (5 bases). This CDR3 has 14 residues. The V and J ends lost 6 bases and 9 bases respectively, with 15 bases between them. In germline, CDR1 is MDHEN, CDR2 SYDVKM. CDR3 DNA: TGTGCCAGCAGCTCCTCAGGGAAACGTTCACCCCTCCACTTT. It translates to CASSSSGKRSPLHF. Drawing the rest from reference TRBV28 and TRBJ1-6, the complete variable domain is DVKVTQSSRYLVKRTGEKVFLECVQDMDHENMFWYRQDPGLGLRLIYFSYDVKMKEKGDIPEGYSVSREKKERFSLILESASTNQTSMYLCASSSSGKRSPLHFGNGTRLTVT.

This clone was recorded a few times. CDR3 amino acids: CASSAYSGNTGELFF. The CDR3 DNA reads as TGCGCCAGCAGCGCATATAGCGGGAACACCGGGGAGCTGTTTTTT. This rearrangement joins TRBV5-1 to TRBJ2-2; D is possibly TRBD2 (6 bases). This CDR3 is built from 15 residues. Trimming shortened V by 4 bases and J by 1 base, and 11 bases separated the two germline ends. Germline V CDR1 and CDR2: SGHRS, YFSETQ.

This clone occurred once. The rearrangement uses TRBV30 and TRBJ2-5; D unclear. Judging by the DNA end, TRBJ2-7 fits better; the J call may be wrong. The CDR3 has 13 amino acids. The germline gives CDR1 GTSNPN, CDR2 SVGIG (reference sequence). This CDR3 reads CAWSAVLSYEQYF. Here the CDR3 DNA reads TGTGCCTGGAGTGCGGTTTTGTCCTACGAGCAGTACTTC.

This chain joins TRBV27 and TRBJ2-7, with TRBD1 identical over 7 bases. J gave up 1 base and V 5 bases, and 8 bases lay outside the gene matches. The CDR3 has 15 residues. Germline V gives CDR1 MNHEY, CDR2 SMNVEV (reference sequence). The CDR3 sequence is CASSTYRGASYEQYF. The CDR3 DNA sequence: TGTGCCAGCAGTACGTACAGGGGTGCTTCCTACGAGCAGTACTTC.

The chain is built from TRBV28 and TRBJ2-3; 12 bases align to TRBD2. Germline-derived CDR1 and CDR2 are MDHEN and SYDVKM. The CDR3 spans 17 residues. V lost 6 bases, J lost 5 bases, and 12 bases stayed unmatched. The CDR3 loop is CASSEAGTSGSRDTQYF. CDR3 bases: TGTGCCAGCAGCGAAGCCGGGACTAGCGGGTCAAGAGATACGCAGTATTTT.

The chain joins TRBV29-1 to TRBJ1-2; D is ambiguous. V was pared by 3 bases and J by 0 bases, with 11 bases between. Germline V gene data show CDR1 as SQVTM and CDR2 as ANQGSEA. There are 14 residues in the CDR3. CDR3 protein: CSVDFREPNYGYTF. The CDR3 bases are TGCAGCGTTGATTTTCGAGAGCCTAACTATGGCTACACCTTC.

This chain joins TRBV7-9 and TRBJ2-3; 7 bases match TRBD2. V lost 1 base, J lost 2 bases, and 9 bases stayed unmatched. Germline V gene sequence: CDR1 SEHNR, CDR2 FQNEAQ (reference sequence). This CDR3 comprises 17 residues. The DNA of the CDR3 is TGTGCCAGCAGCTTAGATCTAGCGGACAACCCCACAGATACGCAGTATTTT. Encoded protein: CASSLDLADNPTDTQYF.

A note on this clone: This same CDR3 is encoded by further DNA sequences in the sample. The rearrangement uses TRBV7-3 and TRBJ2-3; the match to TRBD2 covers 7 bases. Germline CDR1 and CDR2: SGHTA and FQGTGA. There are 15 residues in the CDR3. V gave up 0 bases and J gave up 3 bases; unmatched junction bases: 3. The CDR3, as DNA: TGTGCCAGCAGCTTAACGGGAGGGCCGACAGATACGCAGTATTTT. Its translation: CASSLTGGPTDTQYF.

The V and J genes are TRBV28 and TRBJ1-3; no clear D. V gave up 5 bases and J gave up 0 bases, with 20 bases separating them. Per the germline V gene, CDR1 is MDHEN and CDR2 is SYDVKM. The CDR3 is 18 residues long. CDR3 sequence (DNA): TGTGCCAGCAGTAGAAAACCTAGAGGAACTATCTCTGGAAACACCATATATTTT. Amino acids: CASSRKPRGTISGNTIYF.

This chain joins TRBV28 and TRBJ1-3; perhaps TRBD1 as D (6 bases). V was cut by 5 bases and J by 7 bases, with 12 bases left in between. The CDR3 length is 13 residues. Germline assignment: CDR1 MDHEN and CDR2 SYDVKM. The CDR3 DNA follows: TGTGCCAGCAGTACACAGGGCAAGAACACCATATATTTT. Translated, it gives CASSTQGKNTIYF.

CDR3 in DNA: TGTGCCAGCGACAGGGTCGCCGGGGAGCTGTTTTTT. Its translation: CASDRVAGELFF. The gene calls are TRBV5-8 and TRBJ2-2; 7 bases align to TRBD1. Germline V gene data show CDR1 as SGHTS and CDR2 as YDEGEE. The trim removed 7 bases at V and 6 bases at J, leaving 3 bases unmatched. The CDR3 extends over 12 amino acids.

V usage is TRBV28 and J usage is TRBJ1-1; perhaps TRBD1 as D (5 bases). The CDR3 runs to 14 residues. V was pared by 5 bases and J by 0 bases, with 10 bases between. Germline assignment: CDR1 MDHEN and CDR2 SYDVKM. CDR3: CASSEGTLNTEAFF. CDR3 DNA sequence: TGTGCCAGCAGTGAAGGGACCCTGAACACTGAAGCTTTCTTT.

The chain carries TRBV10-3 and TRBJ2-1; D remains unclear. The germline gives CDR1 ENHRY, CDR2 SYGVKD. This CDR3 contains 12 residues. Trimming left V 3 bases short and J 9 bases short, with 9 bases between. The CDR3 here is CAISERSTEQFF. DNA of the CDR3: TGTGCCATCAGTGAACGATCCACTGAGCAGTTCTTC.

The chain combines TRBV28 with TRBJ1-2; tentatively, D is TRBD1 (5 bases). This CDR3 is 15 amino acids long. V lost 3 bases, J lost 3 bases, and 14 bases lay in between. CDR1 and CDR2 from the germline V gene are MDHEN and SYDVKM. Here the CDR3 DNA reads TGTGCCAGCAGTTTGGGGGGACCCGATTACTATGGCTACACCTTC. Amino acids: CASSLGGPDYYGYTF.

A word on this clone: At the DNA level, this CDR3 is encoded by other sequences in the same sample as well. This rearrangement joins TRBV28 to TRBJ1-2; D is perhaps TRBD1 (6 bases). CDR3 length: 13 residues. Germline V gene sequence: CDR1 MDHEN, CDR2 SYDVKM. V was shortened by 5 bases and J by 2 bases, with 9 bases between the two germline ends. The CDR3 reads CASSLDRNYGYTF. CDR3 bases: TGTGCCAGCAGTCTGGACAGAAACTATGGCTACACCTTC.

This clone was seen a single time. This sequence joins TRBV7-2 and TRBJ2-3; 11 bases map to TRBD2. CDR1 and CDR2 (germline): SGHTA, FQGNSA. The length of the CDR3 is 16 residues. The J segment lost 2 bases and the V segment lost 5 bases, leaving 6 bases of the junction unmatched. CDR3 in amino acids: CASSLGTSGNTDTQYF. For the CDR3, the DNA is TGTGCCAGCAGCCTAGGGACTAGCGGAAACACAGATACGCAGTATTTT.

The chain couples TRBV11-1 to TRBJ2-7, with 11 bases lining up with TRBD2. CDR1 is SGHAT and CDR2 is FQDESV in the germline V gene (reference sequence). V was pared by 5 bases and J by 0 bases, with 9 bases of the junction left unmatched. The CDR3 spans 17 residues. The CDR3 protein is CASSHLGLADHSYEQYF. CDR3 DNA: TGTGCCAGCAGCCACCTGGGACTAGCGGACCACTCCTACGAGCAGTACTTC.

The CDR3 region has the DNA TGTGCCAGCAGCAGGGGACGCAATCAGCCCCAGCATTTT. Translating it yields CASSRGRNQPQHF. The V call is TRBV5-8, the J call TRBJ1-5; D is perhaps TRBD1 (5 bases). Germline values: CDR1 SGHTS, CDR2 YDEGEE. CDR3 length: 13 residues. V lost 4 bases to trimming and J lost 2 bases, with 7 bases between them.

This chain joins TRBV4-2 and TRBJ1-1; D unclear. Germline V gene sequence: CDR1 LGHNA, CDR2 YNFKEQ. The V end lost 3 bases, the J end lost 5 bases, and 19 bases lay between the germline ends. CDR3 length: 16 residues. The CDR3 sequence: CASSQYTQNIGTEAFF. The CDR3 coding sequence is TGTGCCAGCAGCCAGTATACTCAGAACATCGGTACTGAAGCTTTCTTT.